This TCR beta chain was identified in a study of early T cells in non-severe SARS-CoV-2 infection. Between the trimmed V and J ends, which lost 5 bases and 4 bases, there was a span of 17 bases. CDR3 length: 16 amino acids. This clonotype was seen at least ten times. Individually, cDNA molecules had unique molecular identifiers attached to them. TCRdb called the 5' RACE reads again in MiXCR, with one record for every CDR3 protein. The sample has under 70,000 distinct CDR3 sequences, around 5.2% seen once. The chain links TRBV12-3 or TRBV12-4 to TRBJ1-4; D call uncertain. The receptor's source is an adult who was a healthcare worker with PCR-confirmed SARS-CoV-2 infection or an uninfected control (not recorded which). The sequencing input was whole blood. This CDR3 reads CASSPGRWRDNEKLFF. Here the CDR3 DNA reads TGTGCCAGCAGTCCGGGCAGGTGGAGGGATAATGAAAAACTGTTTTTT.